This T cell receptor beta chain came from a study of blood T cells in healthy people across ages. Study results and caveats: The donors' CMV status was not determined, possibly confounding changes in expanded clonotypes.

Worth noting for this clonotype: The antigen remains undetermined.

Sample-barcoded 5' priming and a J-beta primer mix drove a second PCR of about 6 to 12 cycles. TCRdb re-analysed the 5' RACE reads in MiXCR, keeping a single row per CDR3 protein. Of over 950,000 distinct CDR3 sequences in the sample, roughly half are singletons; the top ten hold 20% to 25%. Germline CDR1 DFQATT, CDR2 SNEGSKA (reference sequence). Trimming shortened V by 6 bases and J by 1 base, and 16 bases separated the two germline ends. The CDR3 is made up of 14 amino acids. Sequencing was carried out using blood. The chain has TRBV20-1 and TRBJ2-7, with D hard to call. The TCR sequence derives from an older woman in good health. CDR3 in DNA: TGCAGTGCCCACTGGTGGAGCCAATCCTACGAGCAGTACTTC. This translates into CSAHWWSQSYEQYF.